The rows below give T cell receptor beta chains drawn from one sample of a study of T cells of healthy individuals. TCRdb itself ran the 5' RACE reads through MiXCR, one entry per CDR3 protein. The table lists about 53,000 distinct CDR3 sequences, over 12% of them singletons, with about 15% in the top ten. The source is a human donor in good health. The CDR3 runs from the conserved cysteine through the conserved F or W. Fields, in order: CDR3 protein, CDR3 DNA, V gene, clone size, J gene, D gene. The D gene is left open where the match is weak. Expanded clones are given a class, and other clones once, few, many or no size at all.

cdr3_aa: CATSDLQTGGSHEQYF
cdr3_nt: TGTGCCACCAGTGATTTGCAGACAGGGGGTTCCCACGAGCAGTACTTC
v_call: TRBV24-1
clone_size: many
j_call: TRBJ2-7
d_call: TRBD1

cdr3_aa: CSASRAGSSYEQYF
cdr3_nt: TGCAGTGCTAGTCGGGCCGGGAGCTCCTACGAGCAGTACTTC
v_call: TRBV20-1
clone_size: .
j_call: TRBJ2-7
d_call: .

cdr3_aa: CASPPRNEQFF
cdr3_nt: TGTGCCAGTCCTCCTAGGAATGAGCAGTTCTTC
v_call: TRBV6-4
clone_size: many
j_call: TRBJ2-1
d_call: .

cdr3_aa: CSARREVGNQPQHF
cdr3_nt: TGCAGTGCTAGAAGGGAGGTTGGCAATCAGCCCCAGCATTTT
v_call: TRBV20-1
clone_size: many
j_call: TRBJ1-5
d_call: .

cdr3_aa: CASSRRRTNEKLFF
cdr3_nt: TGTGCCAGCAGCCGACGGCGGACTAATGAAAAACTGTTTTTT
v_call: TRBV3-1
clone_size: .
j_call: TRBJ1-4
d_call: .

cdr3_aa: CTLRGSDNEQFF
cdr3_nt: TGCACCCTGCGCGGGAGCGACAATGAGCAGTTCTTC
v_call: TRBV29-1
clone_size: .
j_call: TRBJ2-1
d_call: TRBD2

cdr3_aa: CASSRGYTGELFF
cdr3_nt: TGTGCCAGCAGCCGGGGTTACACCGGGGAGCTGTTTTTT
v_call: TRBV5-4
clone_size: many
j_call: TRBJ2-2
d_call: .

cdr3_aa: CASSLGQGLQKKFF
cdr3_nt: TGTGCCAGCAGCCTGGGACAGGGACTCCAAAAAAAGTTCTTC
v_call: TRBV7-2
clone_size: few
j_call: TRBJ2-1
d_call: TRBD1

cdr3_aa: CASSQEAGAGLPTYTQYF
cdr3_nt: TGCGCCAGCAGCCAAGAGGCGGGAGCGGGGTTGCCTACATATACGCAGTATTTT
v_call: TRBV4-3
clone_size: many
j_call: TRBJ2-3
d_call: TRBD2

cdr3_aa: CASSQDLPGANTEAFF
cdr3_nt: TGCGCCAGCAGCCAAGATCTTCCAGGGGCAAACACTGAAGCTTTCTTT
v_call: TRBV4-3
clone_size: .
j_call: TRBJ1-1
d_call: .

cdr3_aa: CASKPYPSGGMYNEQFF
cdr3_nt: TGTGCCAGCAAACCTTATCCTAGCGGTGGTATGTACAATGAGCAGTTCTTC
v_call: TRBV7-2
clone_size: many
j_call: TRBJ2-1
d_call: TRBD2

cdr3_aa: CACSIQAGSSYEQYF
cdr3_nt: TGTGCCTGTAGTATCCAAGCGGGGAGCTCCTACGAGCAGTACTTC
v_call: TRBV19
clone_size: .
j_call: TRBJ2-7
d_call: TRBD2

cdr3_aa: CSVPAGGDSYEQYF
cdr3_nt: TGCAGCGTACCCGCAGGGGGTGACTCCTACGAGCAGTACTTC
v_call: TRBV29-1
clone_size: many
j_call: TRBJ2-7
d_call: TRBD1

cdr3_aa: CASSLGSDRGGYTF
cdr3_nt: TGTGCCAGCAGTCTCGGGTCGGACAGGGGAGGCTACACCTTC
v_call: TRBV6-1
clone_size: few
j_call: TRBJ1-2
d_call: TRBD1

cdr3_aa: CASREGASYNEQFF
cdr3_nt: TGCGCCAGCAGGGAGGGGGCCTCCTACAATGAGCAGTTCTTC
v_call: TRBV5-1
clone_size: few
j_call: TRBJ2-1
d_call: .

cdr3_aa: CASIQGSSYNSPLHF
cdr3_nt: TGTGCCAGCATCCAGGGGAGCTCCTATAATTCACCCCTCCACTTT
v_call: TRBV2
clone_size: .
j_call: TRBJ1-6
d_call: .

cdr3_aa: CASSSPRGGYEQYF
cdr3_nt: TGTGCCAGCAGCTCCCCCCGCGGGGGCTACGAGCAGTACTTC
v_call: TRBV7-2
clone_size: few
j_call: TRBJ2-7
d_call: TRBD2

cdr3_aa: CSARDPGQGLKTGELFF
cdr3_nt: TGCAGTGCTAGAGATCCCGGACAGGGGTTGAAGACCGGGGAGCTGTTTTTT
v_call: TRBV20-1
clone_size: few
j_call: TRBJ2-2
d_call: TRBD1

cdr3_aa: CASSQDDGHQPQHF
cdr3_nt: TGCGCCAGCAGCCAAGATGACGGCCATCAGCCCCAGCATTTT
v_call: TRBV4-1
clone_size: few
j_call: TRBJ1-5
d_call: .

cdr3_aa: CATSRVSGNGAPLHF
cdr3_nt: TGTGCCACCAGCAGAGTCTCGGGGAATGGGGCACCCCTCCACTTT
v_call: TRBV15
clone_size: many
j_call: TRBJ1-6
d_call: .

cdr3_aa: CAIREGSYNEQFF
cdr3_nt: TGTGCCATCCGCGAAGGGTCCTACAATGAGCAGTTCTTC
v_call: TRBV10-3
clone_size: many
j_call: TRBJ2-1
d_call: .

cdr3_aa: CASSYGSGANVLTF
cdr3_nt: TGTGCCAGCAGTTACGGCTCTGGGGCCAACGTCCTGACTTTC
v_call: TRBV6-2/TRBV6-3
clone_size: many
j_call: TRBJ2-6
d_call: .

cdr3_aa: CSACDRNLGRNQPQHF
cdr3_nt: TGCAGCGCCTGTGACCGCAACCTTGGGCGCAATCAGCCCCAGCATTTT
v_call: TRBV29-1
clone_size: few
j_call: TRBJ1-5
d_call: .

cdr3_aa: CASRRGISGELFF
cdr3_nt: TGTGCCAGCAGGCGGGGAATATCCGGGGAGCTGTTTTTT
v_call: TRBV6-5
clone_size: few
j_call: TRBJ2-2
d_call: .

cdr3_aa: CASSLNTRDTQYF
cdr3_nt: TGTGCCAGCAGCCTCAACACTAGAGATACGCAGTATTTT
v_call: TRBV9
clone_size: few
j_call: TRBJ2-3
d_call: .

cdr3_aa: CASSPSTYEQYF
cdr3_nt: TGTGCCAGCAGTCCGTCCACCTACGAGCAGTACTTC
v_call: TRBV6-2/TRBV6-3
clone_size: .
j_call: TRBJ2-7
d_call: .

cdr3_aa: CASSLDAASGRVETQYF
cdr3_nt: TGTGCCAGCAGCTTAGATGCGGCTAGCGGGAGGGTAGAGACCCAGTACTTC
v_call: TRBV11-2
clone_size: .
j_call: TRBJ2-5
d_call: TRBD2

cdr3_aa: CASSPIAGMGTDTQYF
cdr3_nt: TGTGCCAGCAGTCCTATAGCGGGTATGGGCACAGATACGCAGTATTTT
v_call: TRBV5-6
clone_size: many
j_call: TRBJ2-3
d_call: TRBD2

cdr3_aa: CATSDWADQETQYF
cdr3_nt: TGTGCCACCAGTGATTGGGCGGACCAAGAGACCCAGTACTTC
v_call: TRBV24-1
clone_size: many
j_call: TRBJ2-5
d_call: .

cdr3_aa: CASSLDDRWNTIYF
cdr3_nt: TGTGCCAGCAGCTTAGACGACAGGTGGAACACCATATATTTT
v_call: TRBV11-2
clone_size: .
j_call: TRBJ1-3
d_call: .

cdr3_aa: CASGLGGSGYTF
cdr3_nt: TGTGCTAGTGGTTTAGGGGGTAGTGGCTACACCTTC
v_call: TRBV12-5
clone_size: many
j_call: TRBJ1-2
d_call: .

cdr3_aa: CASSHSMEGEKLFF
cdr3_nt: TGTGCCAGCAGCCACTCAATGGAAGGTGAAAAACTGTTTTTT
v_call: TRBV7-9
clone_size: many
j_call: TRBJ1-4
d_call: .

cdr3_aa: CAIQGLASYEQYF
cdr3_nt: TGTGCCATTCAGGGACTAGCGTCCTACGAGCAGTACTTC
v_call: TRBV6-1
clone_size: few
j_call: TRBJ2-7
d_call: TRBD2

cdr3_aa: CASSWGKEETQYF
cdr3_nt: TGTGCCAGCAGTTGGGGGAAAGAAGAGACCCAGTACTTC
v_call: TRBV2
clone_size: .
j_call: TRBJ2-5
d_call: .

cdr3_aa: CASSTTSGAYEQYF
cdr3_nt: TGTGCCAGCAGCACTACTAGCGGGGCCTACGAGCAGTACTTC
v_call: TRBV7-2
clone_size: .
j_call: TRBJ2-7
d_call: TRBD2

cdr3_aa: CASSQAYGMVTADTQYF
cdr3_nt: TGTGCCAGCAGCCAAGCGTATGGAATGGTTACGGCAGATACGCAGTATTTT
v_call: TRBV14
clone_size: many
j_call: TRBJ2-3
d_call: .

cdr3_aa: CASSGGYGELFF
cdr3_nt: TGTGCCAGCAGCGGCGGCTACGGGGAGCTGTTTTTT
v_call: TRBV21-1
clone_size: few
j_call: TRBJ2-2
d_call: .

cdr3_aa: CASSSPTLPYEQYF
cdr3_nt: TGTGCCAGCAGCTCCCCTACCCTTCCGTACGAGCAGTACTTC
v_call: TRBV7-2
clone_size: many
j_call: TRBJ2-7
d_call: .

cdr3_aa: CASSSGVAGGETQYF
cdr3_nt: TGTGCCAGCAGCTCAGGTGTGGCGGGGGGCGAGACCCAGTACTTC
v_call: TRBV7-2
clone_size: few
j_call: TRBJ2-5
d_call: TRBD2

cdr3_aa: CASSFFAGSYNEQFF
cdr3_nt: TGTGCCAGCAGTTTCTTCGCAGGCTCCTACAATGAGCAGTTCTTC
v_call: TRBV12-3/TRBV12-4
clone_size: .
j_call: TRBJ2-1
d_call: .

cdr3_aa: CASSVGTGRLEEKLFF
cdr3_nt: TGTGCCAGCAGTGTAGGGACAGGGAGATTGGAGGAAAAACTGTTTTTT
v_call: TRBV6-1
clone_size: .
j_call: TRBJ1-4
d_call: TRBD1